This is a list of T cell receptor beta chains from one sample in a study of cytomegalovirus exposure and HLA in healthy donors. Only in-frame clones appear in the TCRdb table, and some are missing; sequencing was by immunoSEQ multiplex PCR. The table lists roughly 190,000 clones, around four fifths of them singletons, with approximately 3.4% in the top ten. The sequencing sample was made of PBMCs. These receptors were collected from a female donor in good health and CMV-seronegative. Each CDR3 is given without its conserved first and last residue. Fields, in order: V gene, clone size, D gene, CDR3 protein. D genes are given only for firm matches. The size entry is marked missing in some rows and otherwise reads once, few, many or a size class.

v_gene: TRBV7-2
abundance: few
d_gene: TRBD2
CDR3aa: ASSLSSGSYNEQF

v_gene: TRBV28
abundance: -
d_gene: -
CDR3aa: ASKSPGGRADTEAF

v_gene: TRBV29-1
abundance: -
d_gene: -
CDR3aa: SVRRGGGYEQY

v_gene: TRBV29-1
abundance: -
d_gene: TRBD1
CDR3aa: SAAQGASVDTEAF

v_gene: TRBV7-9
abundance: -
d_gene: TRBD2
CDR3aa: ASSLDGGVGTDTQY

v_gene: TRBV2
abundance: -
d_gene: -
CDR3aa: ASSRDDSPLH

v_gene: TRBV25-1
abundance: -
d_gene: -
CDR3aa: ASSSGGSGQPQH

v_gene: TRBV13
abundance: -
d_gene: TRBD2
CDR3aa: ASSLDRGRLNEQF

v_gene: TRBV2
abundance: -
d_gene: -
CDR3aa: ASRTGRNTIY

v_gene: TRBV27
abundance: few
d_gene: -
CDR3aa: ASSERGGTEAF

v_gene: TRBV10-3
abundance: -
d_gene: TRBD2
CDR3aa: AISDRTSGRAWGSEQF